This T cell receptor beta chain was recovered during a study of pediatric ulcerative colitis. This clone was seen just once. Data came from immunoSEQ multiplex PCR; TCRdb stores just in-frame clones and leaves some out. The sample gives under 30,000 clones, over 65% of which show up once; 7.5% to 9% is in the top ten. The rectum was sampled with one to two pinch biopsies at colonoscopy. This CDR3 has 14 amino acids. Germline V gives CDR1 SGHRS, CDR2 YFSETQ. V lost 1 base, J lost 5 bases, and 5 bases stayed unmatched. The sequencing input was gut tissue. The sequence was collected from a boy aged 5-17 years with severe ulcerative colitis. The chain uses TRBV5-1 and TRBJ2-5; 7 nucleotides agree with TRBD2. CDR3 DNA sequence: TGCGCCAGCAGCTTGAGGCGGGAGCGGGAGACCCAGTACTTC. Translating gives CASSLRRERETQYF.